This T cell receptor (beta chain) was documented in a study of beta chain features in type 1 diabetes. Study-level information: Healthy donors and patients showed comparable age, gender and cell yields.

Germline V lookup: CDR1 SGHTA, CDR2 FQGNSA. The CDR3 loop spans 15 amino acids. Central memory, naive, regulatory and stem cell-like memory CD4+ cells were sorted by CD45RO/CCR7/CD25/CD127/CD95/CD27. Investigators reverse transcribed all isolated RNA, so they sequenced expressed TCRB transcripts. Assay used: immunoSEQ multiplex PCR; TCRdb lists only in-frame clones, some missing. The data hold fewer than 25,000 clones, with around 50% observed a single time. The sequence was obtained from a man younger than 35 in good health. Input material: stem cell memory CD4+ T cells from blood. The chain employs TRBV7-2 and TRBJ2-5; D is possibly TRBD2 (6 bases). The J call may be in error: the DNA end matches TRBJ2-7 better. The CDR3 sequence: CASSPFSGRSYEQYF. For the CDR3, the DNA is TGTGCCAGCAGCCCATTTAGCGGCCGCTCCTACGAGCAGTACTTC.